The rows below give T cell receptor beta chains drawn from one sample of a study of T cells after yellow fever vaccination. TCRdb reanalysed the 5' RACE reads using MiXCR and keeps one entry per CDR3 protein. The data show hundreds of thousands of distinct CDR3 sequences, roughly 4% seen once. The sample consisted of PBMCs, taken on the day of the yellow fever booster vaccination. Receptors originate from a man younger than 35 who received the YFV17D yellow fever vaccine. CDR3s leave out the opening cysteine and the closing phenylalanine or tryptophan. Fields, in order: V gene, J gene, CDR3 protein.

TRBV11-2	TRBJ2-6	ASSLQGAGANVLT
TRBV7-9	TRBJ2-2	ASSLEDSAGELF
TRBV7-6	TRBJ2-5	ASSWDRVNETQY
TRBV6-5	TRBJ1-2	ASSYSGRYGYT
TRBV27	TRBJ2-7	ASSSRAGSSYEQY
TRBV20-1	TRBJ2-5	SARDLGQGGPQY
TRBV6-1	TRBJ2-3	ASSDGRGGTDTQY
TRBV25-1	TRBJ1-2	ASSDLILDLGYGYT
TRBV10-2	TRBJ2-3	ASKGDAGVDTQY
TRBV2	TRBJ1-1	ASRGDRGPINTEAF
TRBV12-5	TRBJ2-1	ASGSLQGMIEQF
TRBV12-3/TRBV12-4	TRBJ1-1	ASSRTNTEAF
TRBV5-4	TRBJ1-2	ASSFTGSYGYT
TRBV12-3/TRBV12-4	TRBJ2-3	ASSLSGGVDTQY
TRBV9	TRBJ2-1	ASSVGQGAPYNEQF
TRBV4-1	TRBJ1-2	ASSQTQGPSDGYT
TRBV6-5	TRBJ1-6	ASSYLAWTGNSPLH
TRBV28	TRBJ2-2	ASSSDRAHTGELF
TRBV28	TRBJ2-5	ATGPEKTQY
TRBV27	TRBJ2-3	ASSPRRSALPDTQY
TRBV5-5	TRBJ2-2	ASSRRQGNTGELF
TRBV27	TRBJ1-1	ASMRFMNTEAF
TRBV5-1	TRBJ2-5	ASSLVSREPQETQY
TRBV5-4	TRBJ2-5	ASSLERAGKTQY
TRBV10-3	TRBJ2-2	AIRTGTANTGELF
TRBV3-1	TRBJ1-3	ASSQDPARSGNTIY
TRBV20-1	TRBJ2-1	SAKQGPYNEQF
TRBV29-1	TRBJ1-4	SATGTGNEKLF
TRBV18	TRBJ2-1	ASSPPRAAYNEQF
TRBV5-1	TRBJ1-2	ASSFTGTAYGYT
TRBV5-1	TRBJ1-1	ASSLVARGITEAF
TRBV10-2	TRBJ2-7	ASTGLNYEQY
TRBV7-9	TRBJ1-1	ASNRAGVNTEAF